This T cell receptor (beta chain) appears in the sequencing data of a study of CD8 T cells in Susac syndrome. Study conclusions and caveats: TCR sequencing and HLA analysis covered a relatively small number of individuals.

A word on this clonotype: What it binds is not known.

Age- and sex-matched healthy donors served as the control group. It was negative isolation that provided the CD8+ and CD4+ T cells, whereas TEMRA cells were enriched by FACS. Germline assignment: CDR1 SGHRS and CDR2 YFSETQ. With 4 bases removed from V and 3 bases from J, the gap between germline ends came to 11 bases. This CDR3 is built from 13 residues. cDNA came from roughly 0.53 to 1 ug RNA primed by random hexamers. Amplification of TCR beta CDR3 by immunoSEQ multiplex PCR spanned 54 Vbeta and 13 Jbeta. TCRdb reprocessed the immunoSEQ multiplex PCR reads with MiXCR, giving one entry per CDR3 protein. The sample lists 120,000 or so distinct CDR3 sequences; less than 95% were seen once.

The material sequenced was CD4+ T cells from PBMCs. This receptor was taken from a human donor in good health. This chain uses TRBV5-1 with TRBJ2-7, with D unresolved. CDR3 coding DNA: TGCGCCAGCAGCCCTCCCTCCATCTACGAGCAGTACTTC. Protein product: CASSPPSIYEQYF.